Detailed here is one TCR beta chain. Its antigen is as yet unknown. Method: immunoSEQ multiplex PCR; TCRdb's copy keeps in-frame clones and lacks some. The sample shows around 110,000 clones, roughly 93% of them seen only once. This CDR3 has 20 amino acids. Looked up from germline, CDR1 is MNHEY and CDR2 is SMNVEV (reference sequence). V lost 7 bases, J lost 2 bases, and 25 bases stayed unmatched. This entry is derived from a study of T cell responses to AZD1222 COVID-19 vaccine. Study-wide results and caveats: Nearly half of spike-specific TCRs reportedly go after variant regions that carry no mutations.

The TCR sequence derives from an adult in good health. The chain uses TRBV27 and TRBJ2-7; 8 bases align to TRBD2. The sample was peripheral blood, taken on day 0 of AZD1222 vaccination. The CDR3 bases are TGTGCCAGCACCCGGGGGGGAGGGAGCAGGGCAGGGACTAGTCCCTACGAGCAGTACTTC. Its translation: CASTRGGGSRAGTSPYEQYF.